The entry that follows covers one T cell receptor beta chain sequence. This sample includes further DNA sequences coding for the same CDR3. This sample was included in a study of shared clonotypes between healthy human individuals. The germline gives CDR1 SEHNR, CDR2 FQNEAQ (reference sequence). V gave up 1 base and J gave up 8 bases, with 11 bases separating them. The CDR3 is 14 amino acids. The protocol was immunoSEQ multiplex PCR, while the TCRdb copy is restricted to in-frame clones and leaves out a portion. Of 2,100,000 or so clones in the sample, under 97% were seen once. The clonotype originates from a man in his late teens or twenties in good health. This chain links TRBV7-9 with TRBJ1-4; TRBD1 might be the D (6 bases). The sequenced sample consisted of naive CD4+ T cells sorted from blood. As to subset: CD45RA+ positively selected. The CDR3 loop reads CASSLGQGREKLFF. The CDR3, as DNA: TGTGCCAGCAGCTTAGGGCAGGGGAGGGAAAAACTGTTTTTT.